These 30 T cell receptor beta chains originate from one sample sequenced in a study of T cell responses to AZD1222 COVID-19 vaccine. Produced via immunoSEQ multiplex PCR; TCRdb's table is partial and in-frame only. The sample records about 75,000 clones, approximately 88% being singletons. Specimen: peripheral blood, collected 28 days after the second dose of the MenACWY control vaccine. The receptors were gathered from an adult who received the MenACWY meningococcal vaccine as a control.

This clone has a handful of counts. This sequence joins TRBV19 and TRBJ2-3; no clear D. The CDR3 has 14 amino acids. Germline CDR1 and CDR2: LNHDA and SQIVND (reference sequence). V lost 5 bases to trimming and J lost 2 bases, with 11 bases between them. The CDR3 spells CASSPPAYTDTQYF. CDR3 nucleotides: TGTGCCAGTAGTCCGCCGGCCTACACAGATACGCAGTATTTT.

The chain has TRBV6-2 or TRBV6-3 and TRBJ1-4; unclear D gene. The germline V gene encodes CDR1 MNHEY and CDR2 SVGEGT. The CDR3 is made up of 12 amino acids. V was trimmed by 4 bases and J by 7 bases, leaving 7 bases between them. This CDR3 is CASSSESEKLFF. CDR3 sequence (DNA): TGTGCCAGCAGTTCCGAGTCTGAAAAACTGTTTTTT.

This chain links TRBV30 with TRBJ1-5; D ambiguous. Germline loops: CDR1 GTSNPN, CDR2 SVGIG (reference sequence). V was cut by 5 bases and J by 4 bases, with 9 bases left in between. The CDR3 is 12 residues long. CDR3 region: CAWADSNQPQHF. CDR3 in DNA: TGTGCCTGGGCGGATTCAAATCAGCCCCAGCATTTT.

The sample holds one count of this clone. The chain is built from TRBV4-1 and TRBJ2-3; no clear D. Germline CDR1 reads MGHRA; CDR2 reads YSYEKL. Trimming left V 0 bases short and J 4 bases short, with 8 bases between. The CDR3 runs to 14 residues. The CDR3 DNA reads as TGCGCCAGCAGCCAAGATATGAAAGCAGATACGCAGTATTTT. Amino acid sequence: CASSQDMKADTQYF.

The chain is built from TRBV6-2 or TRBV6-3 and TRBJ1-2; 7 bases fit TRBD1. Germline assignment: CDR1 MNHEY and CDR2 SVGEGT. This CDR3 is 14 amino acids long. V was clipped by 4 bases and J by 4 bases; unmatched bases: 6. This chain's CDR3 is CASSFTTGRYGYTF. In nucleotides, the CDR3 is TGTGCCAGCAGTTTTACGACAGGGCGCTATGGCTACACCTTC.

This clone was observed a handful of times. This chain connects TRBV10-2 to TRBJ2-1; D unclear. Germline V gives CDR1 WSHSY, CDR2 SAAADI. Trimming stripped 3 bases from V and 10 bases from J, with 10 bases between. This CDR3 contains 12 residues. CDR3 in DNA: TGCGCCAGCAGTGAAATAGATCGGGAGCAGTTCTTC. Translated: CASSEIDREQFF.

The V and J genes are TRBV19 and TRBJ1-1; maybe TRBD1 (5 bases). Germline assignment: CDR1 LNHDA and CDR2 SQIVND (reference sequence). The V gene lost 7 bases and the J gene lost 2 bases, with 17 bases spanning the gap. The CDR3 is 15 amino acids. CDR3 protein: CASTQRGKPNTEAFF. The CDR3 DNA sequence: TGTGCCAGTACTCAGCGGGGCAAACCCAACACTGAAGCTTTCTTT.

The V and J genes are TRBV20-1 and TRBJ2-7; 9 bases are shared with TRBD1. After removal of 6 bases from V and 9 bases from J, the junction contained 6 bases not matched to a gene. From germline, CDR1 is DFQATT and CDR2 SNEGSKA (reference sequence). CDR3 length equals 11 residues. The CDR3 DNA sequence: TGCAGTGCCGGGGGACAGGGTGGGCAGTACTTC. This sequence encodes CSAGGQGGQYF.

This clone was picked up one time. V usage is TRBV28 and J usage is TRBJ2-7; 11 positions match TRBD1. J lost 7 bases, V lost 7 bases, and 15 bases had no gene match. The CDR3 spans 16 residues. Germline CDR1 MDHEN, CDR2 SYDVKM. CDR3: CASTSLRGQGAGEQYF. The CDR3 nucleotides are TGTGCCAGCACCTCGTTACGTGGACAGGGGGCCGGAGAGCAGTACTTC.

The chain has TRBV6-5 and TRBJ2-1, with D possibly being TRBD2 (6 bases). Germline assignment: CDR1 MNHEY and CDR2 SVGAGI. CDR3 length: 14 amino acids. V lost 7 bases to trimming and J lost 7 bases, with 17 bases between them. The DNA for the CDR3 is TGTGCCAGCAACCAAAGACTAGTTGTTAATGAGCAGTTCTTC. It codes for CASNQRLVVNEQFF.

This clone was observed at least ten times. This chain uses TRBV5-6 with TRBJ2-7; a possible D gene is TRBD1 (7 bases). CDR3 length equals 14 residues. Per germline, CDR1 SGHDT and CDR2 YYEEEE. V was pared by 4 bases and J by 5 bases, with 16 bases between. The CDR3 here is CASSLGLRGDEQYF. The CDR3, as DNA: TGTGCCAGCAGCCTTGGACTCAGGGGGGACGAGCAGTACTTC.

The rearrangement joins TRBV19 to TRBJ2-7; D may correspond to TRBD1 or TRBD2 (5 bases each). The germline CDR1 and CDR2 sequences are LNHDA and SQIVND (reference sequence). V was trimmed by 5 bases and J by 3 bases, leaving 11 bases between them. This CDR3 spans 13 amino acids. The CDR3 reads CASSFGTNYEQYF. The CDR3 nucleotides are TGTGCCAGTAGTTTCGGGACCAACTACGAGCAGTACTTC.

The chain is built from TRBV5-5 and TRBJ1-2, with 9 bases identical to TRBD1. CDR3 size: 16 residues. Per the germline V gene, CDR1 is SGHKS and CDR2 is YYEKEE (reference sequence). With V trimmed by 2 bases and J by 8 bases, 13 bases remained unmatched. The chain's CDR3 is CASSFFVPTGGRGYTF. CDR3 bases: TGTGCCAGCAGCTTCTTCGTCCCGACAGGGGGAAGGGGCTACACCTTC.

CDR3 protein: CASSTDTYNEQFF. In DNA form, the CDR3 reads TGTGCCAGCAGCACGGACACCTACAATGAGCAGTTCTTC. The V and J genes are TRBV7-8 and TRBJ2-1, with D tentatively TRBD1 (5 bases). The CDR3 covers 13 residues. In germline, CDR1 is SGHVS, CDR2 FQNEAQ. The V and J ends lost 5 bases and 2 bases respectively, with 7 bases between them. Using reference TRBV7-8 and TRBJ2-1 for the parts outside the CDR3, the full variable domain is GAGVSQSPRYKVAKRGQDVALRCDPISGHVSLFWYQQALGQGPEFLTYFQNEAQLDKSGLPSDRFFAERPEGSVSTLKIQRTQQEDSAVYLCASSTDTYNEQFFGPGTRLTVL.

The V gene is TRBV20-1, the J gene TRBJ2-7; no reliable D call. V lost 6 bases to trimming and J lost 3 bases, with 6 bases between them. CDR3 size: 10 residues. The germline CDR1 and CDR2 sequences are DFQATT and SNEGSKA (reference sequence). The CDR3 DNA is TGCAGTGCCATGAACTACGAGCAGTACTTC. Its translation is CSAMNYEQYF.

The genes are TRBV29-1 and TRBJ1-1; D unresolved. CDR3 length: 14 residues. V shed 3 bases and J shed 1 base, with 12 bases lying between them. Per germline, CDR1 SQVTM and CDR2 ANQGSEA. The CDR3 protein is CSVERALGNTEAFF. In DNA form, the CDR3 reads TGCAGCGTTGAGAGGGCCTTGGGGAACACTGAAGCTTTCTTT.

The V call is TRBV28, the J call TRBJ2-6; TRBD1 matches 7 bases. The V and J ends lost 5 bases and 1 base, in that order; junction bases with no gene match: 2. CDR1 and CDR2 from the germline V gene are MDHEN and SYDVKM. The CDR3 totals 15 residues. CDR3 loop: CASSRQGSGANVLTF. DNA of the CDR3: TGTGCCAGCAGTCGACAGGGTTCTGGGGCCAACGTCCTGACTTTC.

The chain recombines TRBV30 with TRBJ1-1; no clear D. The CDR3 is 13 residues long. Germline V gene lookup returns CDR1 GTSNPN and CDR2 SVGIG (reference sequence). V was clipped by 3 bases and J by 3 bases, with 11 bases between them. In nucleotides, the CDR3 is TGTGCCTGGAGAAGGGTTGCGGACACTGAAGCTTTCTTT. Protein sequence: CAWRRVADTEAFF.

This clone was picked up one time. The rearrangement joins TRBV7-9 to TRBJ2-1, with 13 bases identical to TRBD2. CDR1 and CDR2 from the germline V gene are SEHNR and FQNEAQ (reference sequence). V lost 5 bases to trimming and J lost 9 bases; unmatched junction nucleotides: 7. The CDR3 contains 15 residues. The CDR3 is CASSRGTSGVFEQFF. For the CDR3, the DNA is TGTGCCAGCAGCCGGGGGACTAGCGGGGTTTTTGAGCAGTTCTTC.

The V gene is TRBV7-9, the J gene TRBJ1-4; 9 bases map to TRBD1. With 5 bases clipped from V and 7 bases from J, the junction kept 11 bases outside the gene matches. Germline V gene lookup returns CDR1 SEHNR and CDR2 FQNEAQ (reference sequence). The CDR3 totals 16 residues. CDR3 region: CASSPNPGTGSEKLFF. The CDR3 DNA is TGTGCCAGCAGCCCTAACCCCGGGACAGGGAGTGAAAAACTGTTTTTT.

The CDR3 DNA sequence: TGCAGCGTGTACAGGGATGGGGCCAACGTCCTGACTTTC. Protein product: CSVYRDGANVLTF. V is TRBV29-1 and J is TRBJ2-6, with D perhaps TRBD1 (6 bases). V lost 6 bases and J lost 3, with 9 bases in between. The germline V gene encodes CDR1 SQVTM and CDR2 ANQGSEA. The CDR3 covers 13 residues. Full variable domain (remainder filled in from reference TRBV29-1 and TRBJ2-6): SAVISQKPSRDICQRGTSLTIQCQVDSQVTMMFWYRQQPGQSLTLIATANQGSEATYESGFVIDKFPISRPNLTFSTLTVSNMSPEDSSIYLCSVYRDGANVLTFGAGSRLTVL.

The chain is built from TRBV7-9 and TRBJ2-3; 7 bases fit TRBD2. Germline loops: CDR1 SEHNR, CDR2 FQNEAQ (reference sequence). With V trimmed by 5 bases and J by 0 bases, 8 bases remained unmatched. The CDR3 has 16 residues. CDR3 coding DNA: TGTGCCAGCAGCCCCAGTTGGGGGGGGAGCACAGATACGCAGTATTTT. Translation gives CASSPSWGGSTDTQYF.

The V gene is TRBV5-5, the J gene TRBJ1-3; 7 bases map to TRBD1. Germline lookup yields CDR1 SGHKS and CDR2 YYEKEE (reference sequence). The CDR3 spans 19 residues. Trimming took 0 bases from V and 4 from J; bases not matched to a gene: 16. The CDR3 sequence: CASSLVPGQETKLGNTIYF. For the CDR3, the DNA is TGTGCCAGCAGCTTGGTACCCGGACAGGAAACGAAGTTAGGAAACACCATATATTTT.

The rearrangement joins TRBV5-1 to TRBJ1-3, with D perhaps matching TRBD1 (5 bases). CDR1 SGHRS and CDR2 YFSETQ come from the germline V gene. The CDR3 is made up of 14 amino acids. V was clipped by 5 bases and J by 8 bases, with 17 bases between them. The CDR3 protein is CASSSDSERDTIYF. The CDR3 nucleotides are TGCGCCAGCAGTTCAGACAGCGAAAGGGACACCATATATTTT.

This sequence joins TRBV28 and TRBJ2-7; the D gene is possibly TRBD2 (6 bases). The CDR3 loop spans 14 amino acids. V lost 6 bases to trimming and J lost 4 bases, with 16 bases between them. CDR1 is MDHEN and CDR2 is SYDVKM in the germline V gene. CDR3 sequence reads: CASSGGSRIYEQYF. The CDR3 DNA follows: TGTGCCAGCAGCGGGGGATCTCGTATTTACGAGCAGTACTTC.

J is TRBJ2-2 and V is TRBV25-1, with D perhaps TRBD1 (5 bases). The germline V and J ends were trimmed by 3 bases and 8 bases, with 19 bases remaining between them. CDR3 length: 16 residues. Germline-derived CDR1 and CDR2 are MGHDK and SYGVNS. CDR3 protein: CASSEIGVRRGGELFF. The CDR3 DNA sequence: TGTGCCAGCAGTGAGATAGGGGTCAGACGAGGAGGGGAGCTGTTTTTT. Looking up the rest from reference TRBV25-1 and TRBJ2-2 gives the full variable domain: EADIYQTPRYLVIGTGKKITLECSQTMGHDKMYWYQQDPGMELHLIHYSYGVNSTEKGDLSSESTVSRIRTEHFPLTLESARPSHTSQYLCASSEIGVRRGGELFFGEGSRLTVL.

This clone was picked up a small number of times. The chain carries TRBV9 and TRBJ2-1, with 11 bases that match TRBD2. The CDR3 length is 15 residues. The V gene's germline CDR1 is SGDLS and CDR2 YYNGEE. Germline trimming cut 0 bases from V and 9 bases from J; bases unmatched to any gene: 5. CDR3: CASSVVSGGASEQFF. In DNA, the CDR3 is TGTGCCAGCAGCGTAGTTAGCGGGGGGGCATCTGAGCAGTTCTTC.

This rearrangement joins TRBV4-1 to TRBJ1-2, with a tentative D call TRBD1 (5 bases). Germline CDR1 reads MGHRA; CDR2 reads YSYEKL. CDR3 length equals 16 residues. Deletions cut 4 bases from V and 8 bases from J, with 23 bases between. In DNA, the CDR3 is TGCGCCAGCAGCCCAAGGAGTTCGGGGGAACTGGGGGGCTACACCTTC. Its translation: CASSPRSSGELGGYTF.

The chain has TRBV18 and TRBJ1-2; D is ambiguous. The CDR3 loop spans 15 amino acids. The germline CDR1 and CDR2 sequences are KGHSH and LQKENI. Trimming removed 2 bases from V and 3 bases from J, with 13 bases in between. The CDR3, as DNA: TGTGCCAGCTCACCAGGCATGTCACCTGACTATGGCTACACCTTC. This gives the protein CASSPGMSPDYGYTF.

The chain links TRBV5-1 to TRBJ1-1, with no clear D. There are 14 residues in the CDR3. The germline V gene encodes CDR1 SGHRS and CDR2 YFSETQ. Trimming took 0 bases from V and 5 from J, leaving 11 bases between them. The CDR3 coding sequence is TGCGCCAGCAGCTTGGAGAACTTCGGGACTGAAGCTTTCTTT. Protein sequence: CASSLENFGTEAFF.